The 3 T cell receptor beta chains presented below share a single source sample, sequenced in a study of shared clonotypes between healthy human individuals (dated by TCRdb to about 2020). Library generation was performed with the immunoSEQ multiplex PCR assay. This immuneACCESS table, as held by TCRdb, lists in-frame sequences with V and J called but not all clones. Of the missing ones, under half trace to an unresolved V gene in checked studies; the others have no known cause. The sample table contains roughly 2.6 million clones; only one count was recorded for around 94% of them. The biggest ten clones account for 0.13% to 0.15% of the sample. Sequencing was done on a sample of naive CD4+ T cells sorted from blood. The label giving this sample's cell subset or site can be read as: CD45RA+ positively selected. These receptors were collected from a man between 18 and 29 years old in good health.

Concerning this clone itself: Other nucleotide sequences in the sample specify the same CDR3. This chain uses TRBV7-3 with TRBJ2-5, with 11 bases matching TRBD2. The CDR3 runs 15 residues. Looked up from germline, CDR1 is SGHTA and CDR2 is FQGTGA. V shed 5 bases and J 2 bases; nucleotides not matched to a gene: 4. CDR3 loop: CASSPIAGGQETQYF. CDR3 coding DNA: TGTGCCAGCAGCCCCATAGCGGGGGGGCAAGAGACCCAGTACTTC.

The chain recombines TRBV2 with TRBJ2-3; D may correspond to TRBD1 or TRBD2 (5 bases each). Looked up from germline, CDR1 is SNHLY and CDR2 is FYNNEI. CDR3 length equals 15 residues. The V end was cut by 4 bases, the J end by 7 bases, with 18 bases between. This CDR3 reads CASSGSRGKGHTQYF. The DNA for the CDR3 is TGTGCCAGCAGTGGCAGTCGGGGCAAGGGTCATACGCAGTATTTT.

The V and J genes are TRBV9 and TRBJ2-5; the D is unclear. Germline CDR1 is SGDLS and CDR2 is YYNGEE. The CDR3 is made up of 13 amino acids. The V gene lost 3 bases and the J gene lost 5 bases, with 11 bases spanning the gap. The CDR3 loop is CASSDTLRETQYF. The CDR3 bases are TGTGCCAGCAGCGATACTTTGAGGGAGACCCAGTACTTC. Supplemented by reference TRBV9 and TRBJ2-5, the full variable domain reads DSGVTQTPKHLITATGQRVTLRCSPRSGDLSVYWYQQSLDQGLQFLIQYYNGEERAKGNILERFSAQQFPDLHSELNLSSLELGDSALYFCASSDTLRETQYFGPGTRLLVL.